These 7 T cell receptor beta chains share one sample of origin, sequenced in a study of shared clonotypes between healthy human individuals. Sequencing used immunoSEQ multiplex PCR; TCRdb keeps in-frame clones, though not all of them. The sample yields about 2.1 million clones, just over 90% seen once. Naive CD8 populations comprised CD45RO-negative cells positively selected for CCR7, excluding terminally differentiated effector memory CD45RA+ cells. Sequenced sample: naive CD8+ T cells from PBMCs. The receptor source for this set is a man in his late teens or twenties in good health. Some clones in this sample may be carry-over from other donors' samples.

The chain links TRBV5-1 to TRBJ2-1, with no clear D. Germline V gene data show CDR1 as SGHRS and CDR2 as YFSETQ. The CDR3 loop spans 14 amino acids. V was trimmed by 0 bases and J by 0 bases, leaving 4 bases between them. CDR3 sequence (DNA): TGCGCCAGCAGCTTGGACTTCTCCTACAATGAGCAGTTCTTC. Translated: CASSLDFSYNEQFF.

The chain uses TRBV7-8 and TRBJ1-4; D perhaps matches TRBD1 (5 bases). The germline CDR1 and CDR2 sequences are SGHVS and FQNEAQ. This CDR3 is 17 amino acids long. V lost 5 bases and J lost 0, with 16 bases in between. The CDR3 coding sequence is TGTGCCAGCAGCGGCGGATATACAGGAGCAACTAATGAAAAACTGTTTTTT. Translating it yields CASSGGYTGATNEKLFF.

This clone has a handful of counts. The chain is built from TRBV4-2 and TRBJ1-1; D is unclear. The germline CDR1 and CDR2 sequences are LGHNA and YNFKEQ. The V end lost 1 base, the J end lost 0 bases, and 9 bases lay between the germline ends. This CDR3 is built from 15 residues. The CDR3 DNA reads TGTGCCAGCAGCCAAGTTCGCAGCATGAACACTGAAGCTTTCTTT. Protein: CASSQVRSMNTEAFF.

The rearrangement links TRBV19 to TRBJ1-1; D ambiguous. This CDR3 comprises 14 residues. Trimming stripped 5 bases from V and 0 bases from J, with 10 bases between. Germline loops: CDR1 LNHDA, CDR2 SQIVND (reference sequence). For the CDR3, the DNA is TGTGCCAGTAGTTTGTACTTCCTGAACACTGAAGCTTTCTTT. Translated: CASSLYFLNTEAFF.

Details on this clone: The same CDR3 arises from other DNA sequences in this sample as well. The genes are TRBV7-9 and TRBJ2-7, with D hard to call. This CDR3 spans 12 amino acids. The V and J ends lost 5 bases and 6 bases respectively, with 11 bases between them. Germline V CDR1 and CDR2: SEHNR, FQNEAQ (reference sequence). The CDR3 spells CASSPPLGEQYF. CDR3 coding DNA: TGTGCCAGCAGCCCCCCGCTGGGCGAGCAGTACTTC.

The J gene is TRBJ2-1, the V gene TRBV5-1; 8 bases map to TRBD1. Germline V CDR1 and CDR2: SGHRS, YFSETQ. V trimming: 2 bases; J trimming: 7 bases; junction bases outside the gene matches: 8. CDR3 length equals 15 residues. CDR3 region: CASSLAGQGGNEQFF. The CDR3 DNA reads TGCGCCAGCAGCTTAGCCGGACAGGGTGGGAATGAGCAGTTCTTC.

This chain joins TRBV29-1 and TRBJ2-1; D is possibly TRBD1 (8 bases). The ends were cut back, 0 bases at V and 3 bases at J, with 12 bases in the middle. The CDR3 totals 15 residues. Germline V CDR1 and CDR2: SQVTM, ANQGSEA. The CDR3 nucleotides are TGCAGCGTTGAAGAAACAGGGGGGGTCTACAATGAGCAGTTCTTC. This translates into CSVEETGGVYNEQFF.